This T cell receptor beta chain was identified in a study of blood T cell repertoires in COVID-19. Study at large: Whether acute or convalescent, the COVID-19 samples came from the United States, Italy and Spain. Sources were T cells, B-cell-depleted T cells, or PBMCs; the material itself was cDNA or gDNA.

There are 12 residues in the CDR3. Per germline, CDR1 GTSNPN and CDR2 SVGIG (reference sequence). Trimming removed 0 bases from V and 10 bases from J, with 9 bases in between. TCRdb's table, derived via immunoSEQ multiplex PCR, lists solely in-frame clones and lacks some. The sample has around 160,000 clones, roughly 84% seen once. Participants spanned ages about 18 to 89 years and resided in roughly 22 US areas. This TCR was sampled from a woman aged 45-65 years who had been exposed to COVID-19. The V call is TRBV30, the J call TRBJ1-4; D may be TRBD1 (6 bases). The specimen was PBMCs or T cells enriched from blood (not recorded which). The CDR3 is CAWSVGGGKLFF. CDR3 sequence (DNA): TGTGCCTGGAGTGTAGGGGGGGGAAAACTGTTTTTT.